This T cell receptor beta chain is drawn from a study of shared clonotypes between healthy human individuals. A word on this clone: Its antigen is unknown.

TCRdb keeps only in-frame clones here, not all; method: immunoSEQ multiplex PCR. The sample holds fewer than 2.5 million clones; 93% are singletons and the top ten take 0.36%. CDR1 MNHEY and CDR2 SMNVEV come from the germline V gene (reference sequence). This CDR3 spans 17 amino acids. V lost 8 bases to trimming and J lost 0 bases; unmatched junction nucleotides: 12. Broader study findings: Sharing of clonotypes among donors was expected to vary with sequencing depth.

This TCR was recovered from a man younger than 30 in good health. Some clones in this sample may be carry-over from other donors' samples. The chain uses TRBV27 and TRBJ1-5, with 8 bases aligning to TRBD1. The sequencing sample was made of naive CD4+ T cells from PBMCs. Subset noted: CD45RA+ positively selected. The CDR3 coding sequence is TGTGCCAGCCAGGGGACAGGTCCAAATTATAGCAATCAGCCCCAGCATTTT. Translated, it gives CASQGTGPNYSNQPQHF.